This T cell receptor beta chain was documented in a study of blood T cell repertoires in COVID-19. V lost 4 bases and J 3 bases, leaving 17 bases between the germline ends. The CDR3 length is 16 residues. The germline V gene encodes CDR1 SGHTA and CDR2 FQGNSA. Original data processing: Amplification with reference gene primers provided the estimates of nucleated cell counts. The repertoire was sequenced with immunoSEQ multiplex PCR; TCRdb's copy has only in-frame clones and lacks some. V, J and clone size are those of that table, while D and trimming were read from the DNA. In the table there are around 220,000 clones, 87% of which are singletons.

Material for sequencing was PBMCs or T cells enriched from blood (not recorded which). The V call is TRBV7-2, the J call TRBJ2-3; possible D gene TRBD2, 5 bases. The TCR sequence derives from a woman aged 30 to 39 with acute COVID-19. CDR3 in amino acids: CASSSIVGLRTDTQYF. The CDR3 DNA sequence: TGTGCCAGCAGCTCCATAGTTGGACTGAGGACAGATACGCAGTATTTT.